This T cell receptor beta chain derives from a study of OX40 agonist ivuxolimab in advanced cancers. About the full investigation: Ivuxolimab was an agonistic, fully human IgG2 monoclonal antibody directed against OX40 (CD134), a costimulatory receptor. Intravenous ivuxolimab was administered to patients every 2 weeks at six dose levels: 0.01, 0.1, 0.3, 1.5, 3 and 10 mg/kg. Of the roughly 50 dose-escalation patients, hepatocellular carcinoma was present in approximately 20, melanoma in roughly 15, renal cell carcinoma in 9 and head and neck cancer in 9. In the dose-escalation cohort, 82.7% of patients were male, and the mean age was around 60 years, with a range of about 23 to 85. Patients were allowed to have had prior anti-PD-1, anti-PD-L1 or anti-CTLA-4 therapy, and less than 45% of the dose-escalation patients had previously received checkpoint inhibitors. Three dose-escalation patients achieved partial responses, one with hepatocellular carcinoma and two with cutaneous melanoma. Peripheral TCRbeta sequencing aimed to test whether ivuxolimab altered TCR sequence diversity and caused clonal T-cell expansion. The monotherapy dose-escalation portion (N of about 50 patients) of the phase I ivuxolimab trial is reported in the paper. Findings and caveats that apply to the study as a whole: After ivuxolimab, CD8+ T cells had more expanded clones than CD4+ T cells on average. Antigen specificity was not determined for the clonally expanded peripheral T cells. In the 0.1-3.0 mg/kg groups, partial responders had among the lowest normalized peripheral clonal expansion, particularly in CD8+ T cells. Low levels of normalized T-cell clonal expansion were also shown by some nonresponding patients. Clonal expansion of both CD4+ and CD8+ blood T cells was observed from baseline to week 6 at doses 0.1 to 3.0 mg/kg.

A note on this clone: Its cognate antigen has yet to be identified. No qualities accompany the bases; no much larger clone lies one base away.

V is trimmed back by 7 bases and J by 3 bases, and the junction contains 7 bases that no gene match accounts for. The germline V gene (reference sequence) sets CDR1 to MNHEY and CDR2 to SMNVEV. Taken from cysteine to phenylalanine, the CDR3 has 15 residues. Of all the DNA, just the CDR3 is kept, 45 bases in frame from base 1. Genomic DNA was extracted from sorted cells for sequencing of the TCRbeta CDR3 region. The immunoSEQ Assay was used to sequence the TCRbeta CDR3 regions. TCRdb provides this immuneACCESS table in a form limited to in-frame rearrangements. Some clones are lacking; in checked studies, under half of them reflect an unresolved V gene, and why the rest are absent is not known. Within this sample are about 48,000 clones, with 84% of them counted one time only. The top ten clones comprise approximately 1.2% of the sample. The trial excluded patients who had a history of autoimmune disease or were on systemic immunosuppression. In every dose cohort, peripheral blood was drawn for TCR sequencing at baseline, cycle 4 day 1, and cycle 7 day 1. Samples came from an open-label, multicenter, first-in-human phase I dose-escalation trial of ivuxolimab. The trial enrolled adults with locally advanced or metastatic head and neck squamous cell, hepatocellular, melanoma or renal cell carcinoma. Before TCR sequencing, CD4+ and CD8+ T cells were separately sorted from peripheral blood.

Sample: CD4+ or CD8+ T cells sorted from blood, taken in a trial of the OX40 agonist ivuxolimab. This clonotype was obtained from an adult with an advanced solid tumor such as melanoma, head and neck, liver or kidney cancer. The chain is made from TRBV27 and TRBJ1-4; the junction holds 8 bases that match TRBD1. The nucleotides are TGTGCCAGCAAGCACAGGGGGAACCCTAATGAAAAACTGTTTTTT. This sequence encodes CASKHRGNPNEKLFF.